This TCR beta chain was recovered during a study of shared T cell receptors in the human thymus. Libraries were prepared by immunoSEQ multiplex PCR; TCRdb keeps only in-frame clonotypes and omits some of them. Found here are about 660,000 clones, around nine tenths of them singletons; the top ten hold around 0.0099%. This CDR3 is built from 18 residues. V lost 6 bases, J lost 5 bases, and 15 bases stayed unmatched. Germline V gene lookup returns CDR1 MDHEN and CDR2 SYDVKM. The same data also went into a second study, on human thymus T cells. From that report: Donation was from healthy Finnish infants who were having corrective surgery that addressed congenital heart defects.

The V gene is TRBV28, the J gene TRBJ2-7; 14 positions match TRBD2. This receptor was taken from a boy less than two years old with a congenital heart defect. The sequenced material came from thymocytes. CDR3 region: CASSPLGTSGSSGHEQYF. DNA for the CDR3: TGTGCCAGCAGCCCCCTAGGGACTAGCGGGAGTTCCGGCCACGAGCAGTACTTC.